This T cell receptor beta chain was retrieved from a study of blood T cell repertoires in COVID-19. Study in general: Both acute and convalescent COVID-19 samples were obtained from the United States, Italy and Spain. T cells, B-cell-depleted T cells, or PBMCs supplied cDNA or gDNA.

Methods used by the authors: Reference gene primer amplification in the assay estimated nucleated cell counts. Clones were read by immunoSEQ multiplex PCR, and TCRdb kept only the in-frame ones, dropping some. For V, J and clone size, that table is used; D and trimming come from the DNA. The data show 130,000 to 150,000 clones, over 80% seen once. This clone has just one count. CDR1 is KGHDR and CDR2 is SFDVKD in the germline V gene. Losses at the gene ends were 3 bases for V and 5 bases for J; bases not matched to a gene: 7. There are 16 residues in the CDR3. The chain recombines TRBV24-1 with TRBJ2-1; 9 bases are shared with TRBD1. Sequencing was done on a sample of peripheral blood. This TCR derives from an elderly man with acute or convalescent COVID-19. The chain's CDR3 is CATSDQTGTGNNEQFF. CDR3 sequence (DNA): TGTGCCACCAGTGATCAAACCGGGACAGGGAACAATGAGCAGTTCTTC.